These T cell receptor beta chains were read from a single sample in a study of cytomegalovirus exposure and HLA in healthy donors. Some clones are missing from TCRdb's copy, which holds only in-frame ones; the method was immunoSEQ multiplex PCR. Of approximately 160,000 clones listed, 75% to 90% are singletons. Sequencing was performed on PBMCs. All receptors come from a woman between 50 and 59 years old in good health and CMV-seropositive. Each CDR3 is given with its conserved first and last residue. D genes are given only for firm matches. Clone size is given for some rows only: seen once, a few or many times, or a class if the clone is expanded.

V gene	D gene	clone size	J gene	CDR3 DNA	CDR3 protein
TRBV5-1	TRBD2	-	TRBJ2-7	TGCGCCAGCAGCGCGACACTAGCGGGGTCATTCTACGAGCAGTACTTC	CASSATLAGSFYEQYF
TRBV7-2	-	-	TRBJ1-3	TGTGCCAGCAGCTTGCGGGGAGAGGGAAACACCATATATTTT	CASSLRGEGNTIYF
TRBV19	-	-	TRBJ2-1	TGTGCCAGTAATATCGGGGGAGCGTCCTACAATGAGCAGTTCTTC	CASNIGGASYNEQFF
TRBV5-1	TRBD2	once	TRBJ2-7	TGCGCCAGCAGCTTTGAACTAGCGGGGATCTACGAGCAGTACTTC	CASSFELAGIYEQYF
TRBV27	-	-	TRBJ2-7	TGTGCCAGCAGTTCAGGGGTAACCTACGAGCAGTACTTC	CASSSGVTYEQYF
TRBV7-9	TRBD2	-	TRBJ2-3	TGTGCCAGCAGCCCCGAGGCGAGACTAGCGGGGGGGACAGATACGCAGTATTTT	CASSPEARLAGGTDTQYF
TRBV4-2	-	-	TRBJ2-7	TGTGCCAGCAGCCAGACAGCCCTGAACTCCTACGAGCAGTACTTC	CASSQTALNSYEQYF
TRBV10-2	TRBD2	-	TRBJ2-5	TGCGCCAGCAGTGTGGCTAGCGGAGTACAAGAGACCCAGTACTTC	CASSVASGVQETQYF
TRBV5-5	-	-	TRBJ2-1	TGTGCCAGCAGCTTGGCGGGAGAGACTGAGCAGTTCTTC	CASSLAGETEQFF
TRBV2	TRBD2	-	TRBJ2-1	TGTGCCAGCAGCGATGGACTAGCGGGAATTCCAAATGAGCAGTTCTTC	CASSDGLAGIPNEQFF
TRBV19	-	-	TRBJ1-5	TGTGCCAGTAGTCTTTGGACACTTAGCAATCAGCCCCAGCATTTT	CASSLWTLSNQPQHF
TRBV4-1	-	few	TRBJ2-2	TGCGCCAGCAGCCAAGAGACAGGGAACACCGGGGAGCTGTTTTTT	CASSQETGNTGELFF
TRBV4-1	TRBD2	-	TRBJ2-5	TGCGCCAGCAGCCAAAGTCCCGCCGAACTGGGACTAGCGGGAGAGACCCAGTACTTC	CASSQSPAELGLAGETQYF
TRBV19	TRBD1	-	TRBJ1-2	TGTGCCAGTAGTGCCCGACAGGGGAGCTATGGCTACACCTTC	CASSARQGSYGYTF
TRBV7-2	-	-	TRBJ2-1	TGTGCCAGCAGCTTAATGGCAGGGCCCCGCCGGGATGAGCAGTTCTTC	CASSLMAGPRRDEQFF
TRBV5-1	TRBD1	-	TRBJ1-1	TGCGCCAGCAGCCTACGGACAGGGGGCGGAAACACTGAAGCTTTCTTT	CASSLRTGGGNTEAFF
TRBV4-1	-	-	TRBJ1-2	TGCGCCAGCAGCCAAGAGATGGTAGCCATCTACACCTTC	CASSQEMVAIYTF
TRBV7-9	TRBD2	-	TRBJ2-3	TGTGCCAGCAGCCCGGACCTTGGACTAGCGGGAGGGGATACGCAGTATTTT	CASSPDLGLAGGDTQYF
TRBV6-5	TRBD2	-	TRBJ2-1	TGTGCCAGCAGTTATTCTAGCGGGATAAAAAATGAGCAGTTCTTC	CASSYSSGIKNEQFF
TRBV5-1	TRBD1	-	TRBJ1-1	TGCGCCAGCAGCTTGTCGGTGGACAGGGCATCAACTGAAGCTTTCTTT	CASSLSVDRASTEAFF
TRBV5-1	TRBD2	-	TRBJ2-3	TGCGCCAGCAGCAGGGCATTGGCTAGCGGGGGGAGCACAGATACGCAGTATTTT	CASSRALASGGSTDTQYF
TRBV11-1	-	-	TRBJ2-1	TGTGCCAGCAGCTTAATGGCCGTATCCTACAATGAGCAGTTCTTC	CASSLMAVSYNEQFF
TRBV9	TRBD2	-	TRBJ2-1	TGTGCCAGCAGTTTAGGGACTAGCGCCACCGACAATGAGCAGTTCTTC	CASSLGTSATDNEQFF
TRBV19	-	-	TRBJ2-7	TGTGCCAGTAGTCCGAGGACAGACGAGCAGTACTTC	CASSPRTDEQYF
TRBV5-5	TRBD1	-	TRBJ2-2	TGTGCCAGCAGCTTGCAAATGAGGGCAGGGGGCGAAGAGCTGTTTTTT	CASSLQMRAGGEELFF
TRBV6-1	TRBD1	-	TRBJ1-4	TGTGCCAGCAGTGACGGATTAACAGGGGCCGCGTTCAATGAAAAACTGTTTTTT	CASSDGLTGAAFNEKLFF
TRBV29-1	TRBD1	-	TRBJ1-2	TGCAGCACCACGACAGGGGGCGAAGATGGCTACACCTTC	CSTTTGGEDGYTF